The 28 T cell receptor beta chains given below trace back to one sample, sequenced in a study of Graves' ophthalmopathy and Graves' hyperthyroidism. RNA transcripts served as template for amplifying TCR beta CDR3 sequences. Following a first-round RT-PCR that used HTBI primers, a second-round multiplex PCR was carried out. From the multiplex PCR reads, TCRdb called clonotypes with MiXCR, one entry per CDR3 protein. The table lists more than 550,000 distinct CDR3 sequences, roughly 39% of them singletons. Sequences were obtained from peripheral blood. These receptors all come from an adult man with Graves' ophthalmopathy.

This clonotype was found once. A much bigger clone sits one base away, suggesting this may be a read error. The chain combines TRBV7-6 with TRBJ2-5; no definite D call. Germline-derived CDR1 and CDR2 are SGHVS and FNYEAQ. This CDR3 comprises 13 residues. The CDR3 here is CSSSRGTQETQYF. The DNA of the CDR3 is TGTTCCAGCAGCCGCGGAACTCAAGAGACCCAGTACTTC.

This clonotype was detected a few times. The chain links TRBV6-2 or TRBV6-3 to TRBJ1-1; D gene ambiguous. The germline V and J ends were trimmed by 2 bases and 1 base, with 11 bases remaining between them. CDR3 length equals 15 residues. The V gene's germline CDR1 is MNHEY and CDR2 SVGEGT. The CDR3 sequence is CASSYEAGRNTEAFF. CDR3 DNA: TGTGCCAGCAGTTACGAAGCGGGCAGGAACACTGAAGCTTTCTTT.

The CDR3: CASSLGPRQEITEAFF. The CDR3 nucleotides read TGTGCCAGCAGCTTGGGCCCTCGACAGGAGATCACTGAAGCTTTCTTT. This chain uses TRBV5-5 with TRBJ1-1; possible D gene TRBD1, 6 bases. V was trimmed by 0 bases and J by 4 bases, leaving 16 bases between them. The CDR3 runs to 16 residues. Germline CDR1 and CDR2: SGHKS and YYEKEE (reference sequence). Full variable domain (rest looked up from reference TRBV5-5 and TRBJ1-1): DAGVTQSPTHLIKTRGQQVTLRCSPISGHKSVSWYQQVLGQGPQFIFQYYEKEERGRGNFPDRFSARQFPNYSSELNVNALLLGDSALYLCASSLGPRQEITEAFFGQGTRLTVV.

Many counts were recorded for this clonotype. This rearrangement joins TRBV12-3 or TRBV12-4 to TRBJ1-1, with a possible D match to TRBD1 (5 bases). V lost 10 bases and J 5 bases, leaving 17 bases between the germline ends. This CDR3 comprises 13 residues. CDR3 protein: CATPPGQGTEAFF. In nucleotides, the CDR3 is TGTGCCACCCCACCTGGGCAGGGTACTGAAGCTTTCTTT.

V and J are TRBV27 and TRBJ2-5; 9 bases are a match to TRBD2. Germline trimming cut 5 bases from V and 4 bases from J; bases unmatched to any gene: 5. CDR1 and CDR2 from the germline V gene are MNHEY and SMNVEV (reference sequence). This CDR3 region has 14 residues. CDR3 residues: CASSRGGAIETQYF. Written as DNA, the CDR3 is TGTGCCAGCAGTCGCGGGGGGGCTATAGAGACCCAGTACTTC.

This rearrangement joins TRBV7-9 to TRBJ2-5; D not certain. Trimming took off 5 bases at V and 5 bases at J, with 12 bases between the two ends. Germline V gene lookup returns CDR1 SEHNR and CDR2 FQNEAQ (reference sequence). CDR3 length equals 13 residues. CDR3: CASSQAPGETQYF. CDR3 bases: TGTGCCAGCAGCCAAGCCCCGGGTGAGACCCAGTACTTC.

In regard to this clonotype: A much larger clone is a single base away; this may be a read error. The chain links TRBV5-1 to TRBJ1-3; D not resolved. The CDR3 totals 19 residues. In germline, CDR1 is SGHRS, CDR2 YFSETQ. V was clipped by 2 bases and J by 10 bases, with 31 bases between them. CDR3 bases: TGCGCCAGCAGCTTATCAACCCTAAAATCTCCAAGGGCCGAACGGACCATATATTTT. It translates to CASSLSTLKSPRAERTIYF.

This clonotype was recorded many times. The chain has TRBV7-9 and TRBJ1-1; 9 nucleotides agree with TRBD1. The J segment lost 1 base and the V segment lost 5 bases, leaving 5 bases of the junction unmatched. Germline lookup yields CDR1 SEHNR and CDR2 FQNEAQ (reference sequence). The CDR3 contains 15 residues. CDR3 loop: CASSRDRERNTEAFF. CDR3 sequence (DNA): TGTGCCAGCAGCCGGGACAGGGAGAGGAACACTGAAGCTTTCTTT.

In this sample, this clonotype turned up a few times. A read error may explain this, as a much larger clone is one base away. V is TRBV7-8 and J is TRBJ2-5; 7 positions match TRBD2. This CDR3 has 15 amino acids. Germline CDR1 reads SGHVS; CDR2 reads FQNEAQ. Here the CDR3 reads CASSPEWDYRQTQCF. Written as DNA, the CDR3 is TGTGCCAGCAGCCCTGAGTGGGACTATCGACAGACCCAGTGCTTC.

This clonotype was seen more than once but under ten times. The chain has TRBV5-1 and TRBJ2-7; 9 bases agree with TRBD1. The CDR3 loop spans 15 amino acids. Germline V gene sequence: CDR1 SGHRS, CDR2 YFSETQ. V was clipped by 5 bases and J by 2 bases; unmatched bases: 8. This CDR3 is CASRLGQGETYEQYF. CDR3 in DNA: TGCGCCAGCAGACTGGGACAGGGAGAGACCTACGAGCAGTACTTC.

The J gene is TRBJ2-5, the V gene TRBV7-2; possible D gene TRBD1, 6 bases. The CDR3 length is 11 residues. Germline CDR1 is SGHTA and CDR2 is FQGNSA. V lost 1 base and J lost 9, with 6 bases in between. The CDR3 here is CASSLDRAQYF. The DNA for the CDR3 is TGTGCCAGCAGCTTAGACAGGGCCCAGTACTTC.

The rearrangement links TRBV3-1 to TRBJ2-7, with D hard to call. Germline loops: CDR1 LGHDT, CDR2 YNNKEL (reference sequence). Trimming shortened V by 0 bases and J by 3 bases, and 9 bases separated the two germline ends. The CDR3 extends over 14 amino acids. The CDR3 region has the DNA TGTGCCAGCAGCCAAGAGGCCGGATACTACGAGCAGTACTTC. Translated: CASSQEAGYYEQYF.

This clonotype was seen only once. The CDR3 does not end in the conserved phenylalanine or tryptophan, so this is likely a read error. The V gene is TRBV5-1, the J gene TRBJ1-1, with 7 bases that match TRBD1. V shed 3 bases and J 0 bases; nucleotides not matched to a gene: 2. The germline V gene encodes CDR1 SGHRS and CDR2 YFSETQ. This CDR3 contains 14 residues. Here the CDR3 reads CASSSGQVNTEAFL. The CDR3 coding sequence is TGCGCCAGCAGCTCTGGACAGGTGAACACTGAAGCTTTCTTG.

The chain carries TRBV10-2 and TRBJ2-2; D gene unclear. The CDR3 covers 13 residues. V lost 0 bases and J 6 bases, leaving 5 bases between the germline ends. The germline V gene encodes CDR1 WSHSY and CDR2 SAAADI. CDR3 sequence: CASSESRSGELFF. CDR3 nucleotide sequence: TGCGCCAGCAGTGAGTCACGGTCCGGGGAGCTGTTTTTT.

In its sample, this clonotype was seen many times. The V and J genes are TRBV10-3 and TRBJ2-5; D is tentatively TRBD1 or TRBD2 (5 bases each). Germline V gene data show CDR1 as ENHRY and CDR2 as SYGVKD. The V and J ends lost 7 bases and 2 bases respectively, with 11 bases between them. The CDR3 contains 13 residues. Here the CDR3 reads CAIKAREQETQYF. The CDR3 nucleotides read TGTGCCATCAAGGCCAGGGAGCAAGAGACCCAGTACTTC.

Comment on this clonotype: At one of its ends the junction is not consistent with the germline gene, which may arise from a read error. The rearrangement uses TRBV2 and TRBJ2-2, with 8 bases that match TRBD2. Germline V gene data show CDR1 as SNHLY and CDR2 as FYNNEI. This CDR3 has 16 residues. CDR3 DNA sequence: TGTGCCAGCAGCGACTATAGCGGGGTAGGGACCGGGGAGCTGCTTTTT. This sequence encodes CASSDYSGVGTGELLF.

The V call is TRBV11-2, the J call TRBJ1-2; the D is unclear. Germline values: CDR1 SGHAT, CDR2 FQNNGV. The CDR3 runs 14 residues. The germline V and J ends were trimmed by 3 bases and 12 bases, with 20 bases remaining between them. In nucleotides, the CDR3 is TGTGCCAGCAGCTTTCGTCCGGGAAGGACTGGAAACACCTTC. It encodes CASSFRPGRTGNTF.

This clonotype was observed a handful of times. J is TRBJ2-5 and V is TRBV7-8, with D hard to call. The ends were cut back, 0 bases at V and 1 base at J, with 15 bases in the middle. The CDR3 contains 17 residues. The V gene's germline CDR1 is SGHVS and CDR2 FQNEAQ. CDR3: CASSLARWQKPQETQYF. The DNA of the CDR3 is TGTGCCAGCAGCTTAGCGCGGTGGCAGAAGCCCCAAGAGACCCAGTACTTC.

The gene calls are TRBV9 and TRBJ1-3; tentative D call: TRBD1 (5 bases). Germline values: CDR1 SGDLS, CDR2 YYNGEE. This CDR3 region has 13 residues. V was shortened by 4 bases and J by 5 bases, with 10 bases between the two germline ends. This chain's CDR3 is CASSQEGRNTIYF. CDR3 in DNA: TGTGCCAGCAGCCAAGAGGGGCGAAACACCATATATTTT. Using reference TRBV9 and TRBJ1-3 for the parts outside the CDR3, the full variable domain is DSGVTQTPKHLITATGQRVTLRCSPRSGDLSVYWYQQSLDQGLQFLIQYYNGEERAKGNILERFSAQQFPDLHSELNLSSLELGDSALYFCASSQEGRNTIYFGEGSWLTVV.

V is TRBV15 and J is TRBJ2-4, with 10 bases matching TRBD2. Germline V gives CDR1 LNHNV, CDR2 YYDKDF (reference sequence). The CDR3 runs 18 residues. The V segment lost 1 base and the J segment 0 bases; nucleotides outside the gene matches: 6. DNA for the CDR3: TGTGCCACCAGCAGAGCAGCGGGAGGGCCATTAGCCAAAAACATTCAGTACTTC. It translates to CATSRAAGGPLAKNIQYF.

Note on this clonotype: Possible read error: a much larger clone is one base away. This rearrangement joins TRBV25-1 to TRBJ2-5; D unresolved. The ends were cut back, 5 bases at V and 5 bases at J, with 6 bases in the middle. Germline-derived CDR1 and CDR2 are MGHDK and SYGVNS. This CDR3 is built from 11 residues. CDR3 sequence: CASSTMETQYF. The DNA for the CDR3 is TGTGCCAGCAGTACGATGGAGACCCAGTACTTC.

This clonotype was recorded once. This chain connects TRBV7-2 to TRBJ2-5, with D tentatively TRBD1 or TRBD2 (6 bases each). V was trimmed by 5 bases and J by 4 bases, leaving 20 bases between them. The CDR3 length is 16 residues. Germline assignment: CDR1 SGHTA and CDR2 FQGNSA. Here the CDR3 reads CASSREQGSGSETQYF. The DNA for the CDR3 is TGTGCCAGCAGCAGGGAACAGGGTAGCGGATCAGAGACCCAGTACTTC.

The chain joins TRBV20-1 to TRBJ2-2; D gene uncertain. Germline CDR1 is DFQATT and CDR2 is SNEGSKA (reference sequence). This CDR3 contains 15 residues. V lost 1 base and J 1 base, leaving 10 bases between the germline ends. The CDR3 nucleotides are TGCAGTGCTAGAGGTCGACCGGGGAACACCGGGGAGCTGTTTTTT. Translation: CSARGRPGNTGELFF.

The gene calls are TRBV29-1 and TRBJ2-5; perhaps TRBD2 as D (5 bases). In germline, CDR1 is SQVTM, CDR2 ANQGSEA. The CDR3 extends over 13 amino acids. CDR3 DNA: TGCAGTGCTGGACGGGGATCTCAAGAGACCCAGTACTTC. This sequence encodes CSAGRGSQETQYF.

The chain has TRBV20-1 and TRBJ1-5, with 7 bases that match TRBD1. The CDR3 is made up of 13 amino acids. In germline, CDR1 is DFQATT, CDR2 SNEGSKA (reference sequence). The V and J ends lost 6 bases and 4 bases, in that order; junction bases with no gene match: 6. CDR3 in DNA: TGCAGTGCCCAAAGGGGGCAGAATCAGCCCCAGCATTTT. Amino acid sequence: CSAQRGQNQPQHF.

The J gene is TRBJ1-6, the V gene TRBV5-4, with D perhaps matching TRBD1 (5 bases). Germline loops: CDR1 SGHNT, CDR2 YYREEE (reference sequence). The CDR3 is 15 residues long. V lost 10 bases, J lost 9 bases, and 23 bases lay in between. DNA for the CDR3: TGTGCCTGGAGTGTGTCGGGGCAGGGAGCTTCACCCCTCCACTTT. The encoded protein is CAWSVSGQGASPLHF.

The table lists this clonotype with many counts. The chain is built from TRBV7-8 and TRBJ1-1; D remains unclear. The V gene lost 0 bases and the J gene lost 0 bases, with 8 bases spanning the gap. This CDR3 region has 15 residues. Germline loops: CDR1 SGHVS, CDR2 FQNEAQ. The CDR3 here is CASSLAGGMNTEAFF. The DNA for the CDR3 is TGTGCCAGCAGCTTAGCAGGCGGGATGAACACTGAAGCTTTCTTT.

This clonotype came up many times. This chain links TRBV15 with TRBJ2-5; 12 nucleotides match TRBD2. Trimming removed 6 bases from V and 4 bases from J; junction bases left unmatched: 6. The V gene's germline CDR1 is LNHNV and CDR2 YYDKDF (reference sequence). This CDR3 is built from 15 residues. CDR3 DNA: TGTGCCACCAGTTCGACTAGCGGGAGCCCAGAGACCCAGTACTTC. It is translated as CATSSTSGSPETQYF.